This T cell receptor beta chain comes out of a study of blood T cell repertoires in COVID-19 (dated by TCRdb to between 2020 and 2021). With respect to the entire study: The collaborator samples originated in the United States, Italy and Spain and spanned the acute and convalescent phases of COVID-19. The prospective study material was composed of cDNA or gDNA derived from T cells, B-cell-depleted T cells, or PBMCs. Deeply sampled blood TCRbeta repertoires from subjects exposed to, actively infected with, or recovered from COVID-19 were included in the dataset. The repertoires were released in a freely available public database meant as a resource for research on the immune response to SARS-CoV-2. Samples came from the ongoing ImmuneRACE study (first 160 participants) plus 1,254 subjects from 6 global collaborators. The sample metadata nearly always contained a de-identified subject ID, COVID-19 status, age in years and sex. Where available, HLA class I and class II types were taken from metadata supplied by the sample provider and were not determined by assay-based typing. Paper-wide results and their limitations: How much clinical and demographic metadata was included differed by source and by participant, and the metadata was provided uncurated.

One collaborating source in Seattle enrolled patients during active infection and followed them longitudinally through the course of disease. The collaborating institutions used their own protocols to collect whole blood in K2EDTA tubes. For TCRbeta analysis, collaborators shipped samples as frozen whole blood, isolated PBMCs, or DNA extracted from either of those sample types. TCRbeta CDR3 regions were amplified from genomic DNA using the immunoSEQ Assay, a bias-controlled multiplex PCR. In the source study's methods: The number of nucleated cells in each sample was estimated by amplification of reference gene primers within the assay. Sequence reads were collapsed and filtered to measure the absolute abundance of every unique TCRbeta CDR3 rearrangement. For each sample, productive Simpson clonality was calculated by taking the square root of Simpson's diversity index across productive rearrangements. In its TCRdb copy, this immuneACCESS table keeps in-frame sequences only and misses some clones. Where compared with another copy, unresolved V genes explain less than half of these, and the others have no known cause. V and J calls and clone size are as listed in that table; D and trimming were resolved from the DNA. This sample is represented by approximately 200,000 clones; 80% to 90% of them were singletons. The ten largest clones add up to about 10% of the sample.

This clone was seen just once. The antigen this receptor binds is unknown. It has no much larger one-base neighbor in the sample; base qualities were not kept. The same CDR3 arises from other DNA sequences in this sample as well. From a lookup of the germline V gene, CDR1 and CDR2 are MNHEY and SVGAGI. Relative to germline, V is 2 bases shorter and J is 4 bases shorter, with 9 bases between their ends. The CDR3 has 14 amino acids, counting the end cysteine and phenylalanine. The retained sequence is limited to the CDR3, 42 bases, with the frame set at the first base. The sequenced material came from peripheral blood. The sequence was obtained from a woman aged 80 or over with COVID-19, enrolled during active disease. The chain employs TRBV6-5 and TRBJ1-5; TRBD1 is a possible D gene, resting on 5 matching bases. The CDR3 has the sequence CASSYREGNQPQHF. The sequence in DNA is TGTGCCAGCAGTTACCGGGAGGGGAATCAGCCCCAGCATTTT.